The 9 T cell receptor beta chains below all came from one sample that was sequenced in a study of blood T cell repertoires in COVID-19. Method: immunoSEQ multiplex PCR; TCRdb's copy keeps in-frame clones and lacks some. This sample has around 55,000 clones, with over 75% found just once. Source material: peripheral blood. The receptor set was obtained from a human donor in a cohort sampled during active COVID-19.

This chain links TRBV7-2 with TRBJ2-7; D ambiguous. V shed 1 base and J shed 0 bases, with 7 bases lying between them. Germline-derived CDR1 and CDR2 are SGHTA and FQGNSA. This CDR3 region has 14 residues. CDR3 in amino acids: CASSLDWSSYEQYF. In DNA form, the CDR3 reads TGTGCCAGCAGCTTAGACTGGAGCTCCTACGAGCAGTACTTC.

This chain joins TRBV10-3 and TRBJ2-7, with 8 positions matching TRBD2. CDR3 length equals 12 residues. The V segment lost 11 bases and the J segment 2 bases; nucleotides outside the gene matches: 5. The germline V gene encodes CDR1 ENHRY and CDR2 SYGVKD. The CDR3 spells CAAGTRPYEQYF. CDR3 DNA sequence: TGTGCCGCCGGGACTAGACCCTACGAGCAGTACTTC.

The chain joins TRBV6-1 to TRBJ1-6; D is unresolved. V was shortened by 3 bases and J by 9 bases, with 6 bases between the two germline ends. The CDR3 sequence is 12 residues long. Germline values: CDR1 MNHNS, CDR2 SASEGT. DNA for the CDR3: TGTGCCAGCAGTGATTGGAGTTCACCCCTCCACTTT. Amino acids: CASSDWSSPLHF.

The table lists this clone with a few counts. The CDR3 sequence is CATSDPGGSTTDTQYF. Written as DNA, the CDR3 is TGTGCCACCAGTGATCCAGGGGGCAGTACCACAGATACGCAGTATTTT. The V gene is TRBV24-1, the J gene TRBJ2-3, with 8 nucleotides matching TRBD1. The germline V gene encodes CDR1 KGHDR and CDR2 SFDVKD. There are 16 residues in the CDR3. The ends lost 3 bases at V and 2 bases at J; junction bases unmatched: 6.

V and J are TRBV27 and TRBJ2-2; 7 positions agree with TRBD1. The V gene end was trimmed by 3 bases and the J gene end by 6 bases; junction bases not matched to a gene: 10. Per germline, CDR1 MNHEY and CDR2 SMNVEV (reference sequence). This CDR3 spans 16 amino acids. DNA for the CDR3: TGTGCCAGCAGTTTGGGGGAAGGGACAGCGGCCGGGGAGCTGTTTTTT. This codes for CASSLGEGTAAGELFF.

The chain has TRBV5-5 and TRBJ2-2; a weak D match, TRBD1 (5 bases). The CDR3 loop spans 13 amino acids. Trimming removed 0 bases from V and 5 bases from J, with 5 bases in between. Germline V lookup: CDR1 SGHKS, CDR2 YYEKEE (reference sequence). The CDR3 coding sequence is TGTGCCAGCAGCTTGGAGGGGACCGGGGAGCTGTTTTTT. Translation: CASSLEGTGELFF.

The chain combines TRBV4-3 with TRBJ2-7; D might be TRBD1 (5 bases). Trimming took off 1 base at V and 2 bases at J, with 15 bases between the two ends. Germline CDR1 reads LGHNA; CDR2 reads YSLEER. This CDR3 is built from 16 residues. CDR3 sequence reads: CASSQAFETVPYEQYF. For the CDR3, the DNA is TGCGCCAGCAGCCAAGCGTTTGAGACAGTCCCCTACGAGCAGTACTTC.

This chain joins TRBV10-3 and TRBJ2-2, with 9 bases identical to TRBD2. The V and J ends lost 6 bases and 6 bases, in that order; junction bases with no gene match: 5. Germline CDR1 reads ENHRY; CDR2 reads SYGVKD. The CDR3 has 14 residues. The CDR3 region is CAIRGLALAGELFF. CDR3 DNA sequence: TGTGCCATCAGAGGACTAGCGTTGGCCGGGGAGCTGTTTTTT.

This chain connects TRBV9 to TRBJ2-7; the match to TRBD2 covers 9 bases. CDR1 and CDR2 (germline): SGDLS, YYNGEE. The ends lost 0 bases at V and 7 bases at J; junction bases unmatched: 8. This CDR3 region has 15 residues. The CDR3 DNA sequence: TGTGCCAGCAGCGTAGGAGATAGCGGGAGTCGTGAGCAGTACTTC. Residues: CASSVGDSGSREQYF.